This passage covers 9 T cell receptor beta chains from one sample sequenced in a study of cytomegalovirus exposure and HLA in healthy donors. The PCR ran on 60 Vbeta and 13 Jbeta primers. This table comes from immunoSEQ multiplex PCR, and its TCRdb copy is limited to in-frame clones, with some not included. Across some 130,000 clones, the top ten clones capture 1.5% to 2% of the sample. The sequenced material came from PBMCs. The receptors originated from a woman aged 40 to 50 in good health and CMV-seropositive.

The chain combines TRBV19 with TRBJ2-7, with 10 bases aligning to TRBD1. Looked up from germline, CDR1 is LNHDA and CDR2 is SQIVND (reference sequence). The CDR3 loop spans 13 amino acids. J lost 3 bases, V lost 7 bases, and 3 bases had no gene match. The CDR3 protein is CASIGTGDYEQYF. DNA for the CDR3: TGTGCCAGTATTGGGACAGGGGACTACGAGCAGTACTTC.

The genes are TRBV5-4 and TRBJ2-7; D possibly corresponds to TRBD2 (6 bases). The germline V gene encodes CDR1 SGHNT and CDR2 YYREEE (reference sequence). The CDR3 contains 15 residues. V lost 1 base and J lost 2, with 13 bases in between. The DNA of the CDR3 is TGTGCCAGCAGCTTGTTCGGAGCGGGTACCTACGAGCAGTACTTC. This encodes CASSLFGAGTYEQYF.

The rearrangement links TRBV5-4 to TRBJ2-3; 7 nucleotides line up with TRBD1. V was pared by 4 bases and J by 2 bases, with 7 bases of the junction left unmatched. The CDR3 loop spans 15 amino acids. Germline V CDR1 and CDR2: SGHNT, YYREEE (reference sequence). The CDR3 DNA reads TGTGCCAGCAGCAAGGGACAGCATCCCACAGATACGCAGTATTTT. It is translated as CASSKGQHPTDTQYF.

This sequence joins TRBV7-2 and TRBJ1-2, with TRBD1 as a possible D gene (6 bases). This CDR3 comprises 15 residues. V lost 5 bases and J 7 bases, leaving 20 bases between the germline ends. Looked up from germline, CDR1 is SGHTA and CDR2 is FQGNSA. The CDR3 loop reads CASSEETGPGGGYTF. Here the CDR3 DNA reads TGTGCCAGCAGCGAGGAGACAGGCCCCGGCGGTGGCTACACCTTC.

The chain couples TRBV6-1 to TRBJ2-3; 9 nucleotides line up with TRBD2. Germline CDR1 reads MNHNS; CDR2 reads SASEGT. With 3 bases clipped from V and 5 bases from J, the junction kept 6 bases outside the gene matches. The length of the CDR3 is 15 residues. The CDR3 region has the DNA TGTGCCAGCAGTGATTTAGCGGGAGACTTAGATACGCAGTATTTT. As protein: CASSDLAGDLDTQYF.

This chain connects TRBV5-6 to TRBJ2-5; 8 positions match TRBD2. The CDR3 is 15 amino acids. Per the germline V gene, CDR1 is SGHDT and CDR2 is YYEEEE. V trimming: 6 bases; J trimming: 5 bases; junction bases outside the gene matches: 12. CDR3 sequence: CASKPGLGVVETQYF. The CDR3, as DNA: TGTGCCAGCAAACCGGGACTAGGGGTTGTGGAGACCCAGTACTTC.

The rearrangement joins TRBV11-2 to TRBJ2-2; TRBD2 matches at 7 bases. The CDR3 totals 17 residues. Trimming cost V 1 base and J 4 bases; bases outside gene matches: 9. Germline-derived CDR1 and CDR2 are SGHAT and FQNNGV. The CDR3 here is CASSLAGAGWRTGELFF. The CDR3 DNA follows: TGTGCCAGCAGCTTAGCTGGAGCGGGGTGGCGCACCGGGGAGCTGTTTTTT. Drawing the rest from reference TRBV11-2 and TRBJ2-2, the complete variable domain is EAGVAQSPRYKIIEKRQSVAFWCNPISGHATLYWYQQILGQGPKLLIQFQNNGVVDDSQLPKDRFSAERLKGVDSTLKIQPAKLEDSAVYLCASSLAGAGWRTGELFFGEGSRLTVL.

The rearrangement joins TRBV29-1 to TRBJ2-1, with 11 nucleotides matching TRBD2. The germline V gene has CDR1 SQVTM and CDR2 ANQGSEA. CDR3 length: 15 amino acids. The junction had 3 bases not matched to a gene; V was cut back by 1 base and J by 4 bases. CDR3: CSVEGIAGGYNEQFF. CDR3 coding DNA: TGCAGCGTTGAAGGGATAGCGGGAGGGTACAATGAGCAGTTCTTC.

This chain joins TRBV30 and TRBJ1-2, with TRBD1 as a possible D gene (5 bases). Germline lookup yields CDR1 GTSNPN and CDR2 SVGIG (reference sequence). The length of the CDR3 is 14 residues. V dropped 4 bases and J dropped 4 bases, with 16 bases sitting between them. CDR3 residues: CAWNRQFISYGYTF. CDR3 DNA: TGTGCCTGGAACAGGCAGTTTATATCCTATGGCTACACCTTC.